This TCR beta chain was recorded in a study of Ad26.COV2.S vaccination and SARS-CoV-2 variants. Notes on the study in general: Comparable non-spike TCR breadth was observed in vaccine and placebo recipients.

Repertoires were generated with immunoSEQ multiplex PCR, while TCRdb's copy carries only in-frame clones and drops some. The sample has roughly 500,000 clones, about 88% seen once. A word on this clone: Its antigen is still unknown.

Trimming at V came to 2 bases and at J to 0 bases, leaving 8 bases not matched to a gene. This CDR3 contains 18 residues. The germline V gene encodes CDR1 SGHKS and CDR2 YYEKEE (reference sequence). Treatment denoted: 19 received Ad26.COV2.S at low or high dose, single or two shots; about 5 received placebo; per-sample allocation not given. Sampling happened 63 days after the first vaccine or placebo injection. The chain is built from TRBV5-5 and TRBJ2-6; TRBD1 agrees at 7 bases. The starting material was peripheral blood, obtained in a trial of Ad26.COV2.S vaccine versus placebo. The TCR was taken from a person aged 18-60 years who received the Ad26.COV2.S COVID-19 vaccine or a placebo. CDR3 nucleotide sequence: TGTGCCAGCAGCTTTCTGGCAGGGGGATTCTCTGGGGCCAACGTCCTGACTTTC. As protein: CASSFLAGGFSGANVLTF.